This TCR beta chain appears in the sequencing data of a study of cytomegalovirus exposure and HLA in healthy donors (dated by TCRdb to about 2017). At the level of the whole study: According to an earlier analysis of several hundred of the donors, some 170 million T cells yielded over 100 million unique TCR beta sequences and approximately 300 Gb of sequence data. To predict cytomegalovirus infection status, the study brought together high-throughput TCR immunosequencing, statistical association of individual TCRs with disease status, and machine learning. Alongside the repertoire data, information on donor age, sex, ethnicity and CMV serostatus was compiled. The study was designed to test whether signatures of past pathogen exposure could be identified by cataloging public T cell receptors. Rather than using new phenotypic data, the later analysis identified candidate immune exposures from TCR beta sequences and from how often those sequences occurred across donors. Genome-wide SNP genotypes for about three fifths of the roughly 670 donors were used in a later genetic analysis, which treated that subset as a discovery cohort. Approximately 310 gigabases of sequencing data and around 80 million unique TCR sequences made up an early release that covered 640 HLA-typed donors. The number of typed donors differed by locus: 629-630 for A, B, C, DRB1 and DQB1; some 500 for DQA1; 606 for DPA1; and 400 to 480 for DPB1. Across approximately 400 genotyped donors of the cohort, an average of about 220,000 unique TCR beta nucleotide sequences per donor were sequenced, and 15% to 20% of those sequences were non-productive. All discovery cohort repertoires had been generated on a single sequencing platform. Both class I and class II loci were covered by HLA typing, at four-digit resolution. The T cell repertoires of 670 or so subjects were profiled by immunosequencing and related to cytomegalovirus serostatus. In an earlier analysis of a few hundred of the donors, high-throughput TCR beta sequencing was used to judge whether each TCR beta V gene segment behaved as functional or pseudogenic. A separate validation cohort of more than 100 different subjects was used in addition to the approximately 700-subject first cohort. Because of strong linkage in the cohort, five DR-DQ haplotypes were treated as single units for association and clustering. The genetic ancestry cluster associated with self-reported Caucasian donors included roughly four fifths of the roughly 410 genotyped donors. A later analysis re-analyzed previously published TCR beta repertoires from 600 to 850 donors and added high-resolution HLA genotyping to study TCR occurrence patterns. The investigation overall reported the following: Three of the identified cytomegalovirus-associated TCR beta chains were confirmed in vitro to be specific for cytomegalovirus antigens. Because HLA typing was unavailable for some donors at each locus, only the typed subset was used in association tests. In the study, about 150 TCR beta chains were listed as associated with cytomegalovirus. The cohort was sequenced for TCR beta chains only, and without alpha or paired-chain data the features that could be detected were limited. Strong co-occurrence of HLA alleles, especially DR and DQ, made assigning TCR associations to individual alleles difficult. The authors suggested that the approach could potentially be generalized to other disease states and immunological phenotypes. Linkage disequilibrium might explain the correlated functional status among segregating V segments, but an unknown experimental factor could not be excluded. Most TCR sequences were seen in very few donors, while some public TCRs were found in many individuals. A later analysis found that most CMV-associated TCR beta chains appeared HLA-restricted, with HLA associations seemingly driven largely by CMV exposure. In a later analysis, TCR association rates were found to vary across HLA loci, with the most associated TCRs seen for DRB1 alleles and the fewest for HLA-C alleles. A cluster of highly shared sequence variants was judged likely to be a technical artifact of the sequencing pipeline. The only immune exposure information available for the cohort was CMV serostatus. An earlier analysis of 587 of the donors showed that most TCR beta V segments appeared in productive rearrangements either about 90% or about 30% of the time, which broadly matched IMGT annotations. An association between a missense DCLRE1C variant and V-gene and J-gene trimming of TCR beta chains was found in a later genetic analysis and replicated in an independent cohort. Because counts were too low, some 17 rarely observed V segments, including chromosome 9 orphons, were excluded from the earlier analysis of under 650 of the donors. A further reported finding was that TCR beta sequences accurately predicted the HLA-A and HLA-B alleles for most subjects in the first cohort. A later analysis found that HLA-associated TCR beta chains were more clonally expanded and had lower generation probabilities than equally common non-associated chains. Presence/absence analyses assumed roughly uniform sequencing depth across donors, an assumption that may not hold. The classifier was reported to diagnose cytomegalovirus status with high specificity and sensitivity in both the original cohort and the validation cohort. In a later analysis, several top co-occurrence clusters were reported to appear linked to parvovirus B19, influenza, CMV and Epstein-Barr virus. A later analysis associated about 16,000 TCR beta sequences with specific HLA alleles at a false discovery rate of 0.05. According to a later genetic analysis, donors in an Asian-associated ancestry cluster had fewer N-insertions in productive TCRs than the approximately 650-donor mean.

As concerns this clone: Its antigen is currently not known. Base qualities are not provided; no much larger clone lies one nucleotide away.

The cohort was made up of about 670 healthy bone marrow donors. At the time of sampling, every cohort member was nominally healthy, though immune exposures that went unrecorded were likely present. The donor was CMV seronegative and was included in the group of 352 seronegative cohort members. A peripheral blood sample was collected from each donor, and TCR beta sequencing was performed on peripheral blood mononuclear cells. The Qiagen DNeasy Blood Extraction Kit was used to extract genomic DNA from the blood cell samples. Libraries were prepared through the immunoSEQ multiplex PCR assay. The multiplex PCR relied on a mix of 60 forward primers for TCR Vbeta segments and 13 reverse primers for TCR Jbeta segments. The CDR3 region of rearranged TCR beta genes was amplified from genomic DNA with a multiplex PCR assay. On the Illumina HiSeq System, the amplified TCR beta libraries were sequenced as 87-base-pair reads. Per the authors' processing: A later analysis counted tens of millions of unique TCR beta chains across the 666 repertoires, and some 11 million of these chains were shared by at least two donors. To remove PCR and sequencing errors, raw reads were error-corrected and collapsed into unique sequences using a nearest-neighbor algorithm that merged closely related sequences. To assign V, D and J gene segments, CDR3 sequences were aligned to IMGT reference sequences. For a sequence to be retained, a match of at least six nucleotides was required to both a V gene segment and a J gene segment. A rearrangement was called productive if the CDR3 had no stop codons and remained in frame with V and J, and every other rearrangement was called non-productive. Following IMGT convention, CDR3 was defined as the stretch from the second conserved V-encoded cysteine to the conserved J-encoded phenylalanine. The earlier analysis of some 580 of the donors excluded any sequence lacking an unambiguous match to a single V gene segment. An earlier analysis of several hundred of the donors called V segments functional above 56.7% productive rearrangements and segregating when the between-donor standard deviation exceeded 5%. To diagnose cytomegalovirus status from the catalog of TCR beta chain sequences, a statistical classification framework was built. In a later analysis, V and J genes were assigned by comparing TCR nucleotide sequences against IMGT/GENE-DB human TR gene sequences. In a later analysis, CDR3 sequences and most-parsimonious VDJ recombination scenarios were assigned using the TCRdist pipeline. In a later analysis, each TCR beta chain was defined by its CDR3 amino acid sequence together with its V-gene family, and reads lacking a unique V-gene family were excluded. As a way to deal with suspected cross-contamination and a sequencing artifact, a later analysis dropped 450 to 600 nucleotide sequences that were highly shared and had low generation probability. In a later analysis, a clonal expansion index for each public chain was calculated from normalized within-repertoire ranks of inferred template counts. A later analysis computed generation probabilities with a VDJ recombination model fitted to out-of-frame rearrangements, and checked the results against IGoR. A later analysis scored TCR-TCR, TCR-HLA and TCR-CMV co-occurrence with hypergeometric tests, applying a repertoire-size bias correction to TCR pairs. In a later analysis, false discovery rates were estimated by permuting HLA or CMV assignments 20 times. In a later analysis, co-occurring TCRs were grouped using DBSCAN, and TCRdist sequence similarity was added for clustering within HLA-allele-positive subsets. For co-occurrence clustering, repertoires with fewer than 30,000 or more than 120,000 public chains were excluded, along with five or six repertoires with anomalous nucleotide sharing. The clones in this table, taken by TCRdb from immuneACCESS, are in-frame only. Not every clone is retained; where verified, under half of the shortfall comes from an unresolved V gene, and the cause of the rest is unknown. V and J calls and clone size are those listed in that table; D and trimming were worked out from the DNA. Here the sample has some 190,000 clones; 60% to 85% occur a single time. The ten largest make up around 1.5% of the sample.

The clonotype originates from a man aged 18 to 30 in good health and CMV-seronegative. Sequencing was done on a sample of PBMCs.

The CDR3 protein: CASSQAGAREQYF. The DNA reads as follows: TGTGCCAGCAGCCAGGCAGGGGCTCGCGAGCAGTACTTC. Recombination linked TRBV5-4 to TRBJ2-7; the D segment could be TRBD1, given 6 matching bases. According to the germline V gene (reference sequence), CDR1 reads SGHNT and CDR2 reads YYREEE. From the cysteine through the phenylalanine, the CDR3 covers 13 amino acids. The kept DNA is CDR3 alone, 39 bases in frame from the first base. Between the V and J ends, shortened by 4 bases and 6 bases respectively, the junction contains 14 bases.